Presented here are 19 T cell receptor beta chains from one specimen sequenced in a study of control samples from healthy donors and cancer patients. TCRdb keeps only in-frame clones here, not all; method: immunoSEQ multiplex PCR. The sample features roughly 200,000 clones, with less than 2.5% in its top ten. Sequenced input: blood. Source of these receptors: a woman in her 30s in good health.

The chain has TRBV7-9 and TRBJ1-1; perhaps TRBD1 as D (6 bases). The CDR3 is 14 residues long. The germline V gene has CDR1 SEHNR and CDR2 FQNEAQ (reference sequence). V gave up 7 bases and J gave up 1 base, with 13 bases separating them. The CDR3 loop is CASTGARGNTEAFF. The CDR3 nucleotides read TGTGCCAGCACCGGAGCCAGGGGGAACACTGAAGCTTTCTTT.

This chain connects TRBV27 to TRBJ1-6; TRBD1 agrees at 9 bases. The CDR3 is 17 residues long. Trimming took 3 bases from V and 9 from J; bases not matched to a gene: 12. The germline V gene has CDR1 MNHEY and CDR2 SMNVEV (reference sequence). For the CDR3, the DNA is TGTGCCAGCAGTTTCGGGACAGGGAGAAGAACCGGTTCACCCCTCCACTTT. This translates into CASSFGTGRRTGSPLHF.

CDR3 DNA: TGTGCCAGCTGGGCAGCCACCGGAGGCTACACCTTC. It translates to CASWAATGGYTF. The V and J genes are TRBV2 and TRBJ1-2; D not certain. Trimming removed 8 bases at V and 8 bases at J, with 15 bases between. From germline, CDR1 is SNHLY and CDR2 FYNNEI. This CDR3 comprises 12 residues.

This sequence joins TRBV7-9 and TRBJ2-1, with D perhaps being TRBD1 or TRBD2 (5 bases each). Between the trimmed V and J ends, which lost 3 bases and 6 bases, there was a span of 9 bases. The CDR3 is made up of 13 amino acids. Per germline, CDR1 SEHNR and CDR2 FQNEAQ (reference sequence). CDR3 amino acids: CASSFTGTNEQFF. The CDR3 bases are TGTGCCAGCAGCTTTACCGGGACCAATGAGCAGTTCTTC.

This sequence joins TRBV19 and TRBJ1-1, with unresolved D. Germline V lookup: CDR1 LNHDA, CDR2 SQIVND (reference sequence). This CDR3 is built from 14 residues. The germline V and J ends were trimmed by 2 bases and 0 bases, with 7 bases remaining between them. CDR3 in DNA: TGTGCCAGTAGTATACAGGCCTTGAACACTGAAGCTTTCTTT. Translating it yields CASSIQALNTEAFF.

This sequence joins TRBV6-1 and TRBJ2-7, with a possible D match to TRBD1 (6 bases). This CDR3 spans 15 amino acids. Deletions cut 2 bases from V and 2 bases from J, with 13 bases between. In germline, CDR1 is MNHNS, CDR2 SASEGT. CDR3 nucleotide sequence: TGTGCCAGCAGTGAAACGGCAGGGGAACCCTACGAGCAGTACTTC. Amino acid sequence: CASSETAGEPYEQYF.

The rearrangement joins TRBV5-1 to TRBJ1-1, with D tentatively TRBD1 (5 bases). CDR1 and CDR2 (germline): SGHRS, YFSETQ. This CDR3 region has 17 residues. V was clipped by 0 bases and J by 3 bases, with 18 bases between them. In DNA, the CDR3 is TGCGCCAGCAGCTTGGCAGAACGGGGGGGTGGTCACACTGAAGCTTTCTTT. Amino acids: CASSLAERGGGHTEAFF.

The V and J genes are TRBV27 and TRBJ1-6; no reliable D call. The germline V gene encodes CDR1 MNHEY and CDR2 SMNVEV (reference sequence). V was clipped by 3 bases and J by 7 bases, with 7 bases between them. This CDR3 region has 13 residues. This chain's CDR3 is CASSLPGNSPLHF. CDR3 DNA sequence: TGTGCCAGCAGTTTGCCGGGCAATTCACCCCTCCACTTT.

J is TRBJ2-5 and V is TRBV6-5; 8 nucleotides align to TRBD1. V was clipped by 8 bases and J by 4 bases; unmatched bases: 12. Looked up from germline, CDR1 is MNHEY and CDR2 is SVGAGI. The CDR3 is 15 amino acids. CDR3 coding DNA: TGTGCCAGCCGCAACCACAGGGGGAGCGGAGAGACCCAGTACTTC. Its protein product is CASRNHRGSGETQYF.

The rearrangement links TRBV4-1 to TRBJ1-2; the D is unclear. CDR1 and CDR2 (germline): MGHRA, YSYEKL. The V end was cut by 3 bases, the J end by 7 bases, with 15 bases between. The CDR3 is 14 residues long. This CDR3 reads CASSQVTQLAGYTF. The CDR3 DNA follows: TGCGCCAGCAGCCAGGTTACACAGCTTGCTGGCTACACCTTC.

V usage is TRBV5-1 and J usage is TRBJ2-3; D remains unclear. The CDR3 loop spans 17 amino acids. The V and J ends lost 0 bases and 0 bases respectively, with 14 bases between them. Germline CDR1 SGHRS, CDR2 YFSETQ. CDR3 protein: CASSLGWRVTSTDTQYF. Written as DNA, the CDR3 is TGCGCCAGCAGCTTGGGTTGGAGAGTTACTAGCACAGATACGCAGTATTTT.

The chain carries TRBV11-2 and TRBJ2-1; D is perhaps TRBD2 (6 bases). CDR3 length: 16 amino acids. Germline CDR1 reads SGHAT; CDR2 reads FQNNGV. The V gene lost 1 base and the J gene lost 5 bases, with 15 bases spanning the gap. The CDR3 DNA reads as TGTGCCAGCAGCTTAGGGAGGGCTGTCCCGAACAATGAGCAGTTCTTC. It is translated as CASSLGRAVPNNEQFF.

The V and J genes are TRBV28 and TRBJ2-5, with D possibly matching TRBD1 (5 bases). Trimming shortened V by 6 bases and J by 2 bases, and 19 bases separated the two germline ends. The CDR3 contains 16 residues. The V gene's germline CDR1 is MDHEN and CDR2 SYDVKM. The CDR3 protein is CASSPGGRALQETQYF. Written as DNA, the CDR3 is TGTGCCAGCAGCCCGGGCGGCAGGGCATTGCAAGAGACCCAGTACTTC.

The J gene is TRBJ2-3, the V gene TRBV6-5; TRBD1 is a possible D gene (6 bases). This CDR3 region has 15 residues. V shed 0 bases and J shed 2 bases, with 9 bases lying between them. In germline, CDR1 is MNHEY, CDR2 SVGAGI. CDR3 region: CASSYSRDTTDTQYF. As DNA, the CDR3 is TGTGCCAGCAGTTACTCGAGGGACACCACAGATACGCAGTATTTT.

This rearrangement joins TRBV9 to TRBJ2-1; 8 nucleotides line up with TRBD2. The junction had 6 bases not matched to a gene; V was cut back by 0 bases and J by 7 bases. There are 15 residues in the CDR3. In germline, CDR1 is SGDLS, CDR2 YYNGEE. CDR3 amino acids: CASSVAGGPSNEQFF. The CDR3 DNA reads as TGTGCCAGCAGCGTAGCGGGGGGGCCGAGTAATGAGCAGTTCTTC.

The V call is TRBV6-6, the J call TRBJ1-2, with D tentatively TRBD1 (6 bases). Germline V gene sequence: CDR1 MNHNY, CDR2 SVGAGI (reference sequence). This CDR3 is 16 amino acids long. The V end lost 6 bases, the J end lost 0 bases, and 17 bases lay between the germline ends. CDR3 coding DNA: TGTGCCAGCAGATGGACAGTAAAGCCGTCTAACTATGGCTACACCTTC. This encodes CASRWTVKPSNYGYTF.

The chain joins TRBV5-1 to TRBJ2-7; 10 bases map to TRBD1. In germline, CDR1 is SGHRS, CDR2 YFSETQ. J gave up 6 bases and V 3 bases, and 6 bases lay outside the gene matches. The CDR3 is made up of 14 amino acids. The chain's CDR3 is CASSYYRDRGEQYF. CDR3 DNA sequence: TGCGCCAGCAGCTATTACCGGGACAGGGGCGAGCAGTACTTC.

The rearrangement uses TRBV27 and TRBJ2-2; the D gene is possibly TRBD2 (6 bases). V dropped 2 bases and J dropped 5 bases, with 12 bases sitting between them. The CDR3 covers 15 residues. Germline V gene lookup returns CDR1 MNHEY and CDR2 SMNVEV (reference sequence). The CDR3 region has the DNA TGTGCCAGCAGTTTAATGTTTGGGGGGACCGGGGAGCTGTTTTTT. Translating it yields CASSLMFGGTGELFF.

The gene calls are TRBV4-3 and TRBJ1-3; possibly TRBD1 for D (5 bases). From germline, CDR1 is LGHNA and CDR2 YSLEER. V was cut by 0 bases and J by 0 bases, with 12 bases left in between. The CDR3 totals 17 residues. CDR3 in amino acids: CASSQDDSFSSGNTIYF. The CDR3 nucleotides are TGCGCCAGCAGCCAAGATGACAGCTTCAGCTCTGGAAACACCATATATTTT.